This entry lists 32 T cell receptor beta chains sequenced from one sample in a study of early stage breast cancer tumors. Sequencing used immunoSEQ multiplex PCR; TCRdb keeps in-frame clones, though not all of them. The data contain approximately 20,000 clones, around 83% of them seen just once; the ten biggest clones take up approximately 1.7%. The specimen sequenced was blood. These receptors all stem from a person aged 65 to 79 with breast cancer.

The chain carries TRBV5-1 and TRBJ2-5; D not resolved. Germline lookup yields CDR1 SGHRS and CDR2 YFSETQ. The CDR3 is made up of 15 amino acids. The V and J ends lost 4 bases and 1 base respectively, with 14 bases between them. CDR3 protein: CASSTDIIPQETQYF. For the CDR3, the DNA is TGCGCCAGCAGCACAGATATTATCCCCCAAGAGACCCAGTACTTC. Complete variable domain (other parts from reference TRBV5-1 and TRBJ2-5): KAGVTQTPRYLIKTRGQQVTLSCSPISGHRSVSWYQQTPGQGLQFLFEYFSETQRNKGNFPGRFSGRQFSNSRSEMNVSTLELGDSALYLCASSTDIIPQETQYFGPGTRLLVL.

The rearrangement uses TRBV9 and TRBJ2-1; a weak D match, TRBD1 (5 bases). V was pared by 5 bases and J by 8 bases, with 20 bases between. Germline V gives CDR1 SGDLS, CDR2 YYNGEE. The CDR3 runs 15 residues. Here the CDR3 reads CASSPQGQFVHEQFF. In nucleotides, the CDR3 is TGTGCCAGCAGTCCTCAGGGTCAGTTCGTCCATGAGCAGTTCTTC.

CDR3 protein: CSARDGYEQYF. Written as DNA, the CDR3 is TGCAGTGCTAGAGACGGGTACGAGCAGTACTTC. The chain recombines TRBV20-1 with TRBJ2-7; no clear D gene. The germline V and J ends were trimmed by 0 bases and 4 bases, with 4 bases remaining between them. Germline V gives CDR1 DFQATT, CDR2 SNEGSKA (reference sequence). The CDR3 extends over 11 amino acids.

This clone showed up just a few times. The gene calls are TRBV5-1 and TRBJ2-7; weak D call: TRBD2 (6 bases). The CDR3 length is 12 residues. The germline gives CDR1 SGHRS, CDR2 YFSETQ. V was pared by 10 bases and J by 4 bases, with 15 bases between. The CDR3 sequence: CAAREPSYEQYF. In DNA form, the CDR3 reads TGCGCCGCGCGGGAACCTTCTTACGAGCAGTACTTC.

In regard to this clone: At one end the junction does not follow the germline gene, possibly because of a read error. V gene TRBV28 combines with J gene TRBJ1-6, with 9 bases identical to TRBD1. The germline CDR1 and CDR2 sequences are MDHEN and SYDVKM. The CDR3 consists of 15 residues. CDR3 coding DNA: TGCGGTACTACCGGGACAGGGAATTATAATTCACCCCTCCACTTT. This gives the protein CGTTGTGNYNSPLHF.

The rearrangement uses TRBV5-4 and TRBJ2-3; the D gene is possibly TRBD2 (6 bases). CDR1 is SGHNT, CDR2 YYREEE, per germline (reference sequence). V was clipped by 2 bases and J by 6 bases, with 13 bases between them. The CDR3 covers 14 residues. The CDR3 sequence is CASSLGRRADTQYF. The CDR3 DNA is TGTGCCAGCAGCTTAGGCAGGAGGGCTGATACGCAGTATTTT. Full variable domain (missing parts from reference TRBV5-4 and TRBJ2-3): ETGVTQSPTHLIKTRGQQVTLRCSSQSGHNTVSWYQQALGQGPQFIFQYYREEENGRGNFPPRFSGLQFPNYSSELNVNALELDDSALYLCASSLGRRADTQYFGPGTRLTVL.

The V gene is TRBV5-4, the J gene TRBJ2-5; 11 bases map to TRBD1. The germline CDR1 and CDR2 sequences are SGHNT and YYREEE (reference sequence). This CDR3 has 13 amino acids. V lost 4 bases to trimming and J lost 6 bases; unmatched junction nucleotides: 2. The CDR3 loop reads CASSRTGGQTQYF. DNA for the CDR3: TGTGCCAGCAGCCGGACAGGGGGCCAGACCCAGTACTTC.

This clone was observed a few times. The chain uses TRBV27 and TRBJ1-2; D is possibly TRBD1 (6 bases). V was pared by 0 bases and J by 4 bases, with 6 bases between. The CDR3 has 13 residues. In germline, CDR1 is MNHEY, CDR2 SMNVEV (reference sequence). The chain's CDR3 is CASSLSGGYGYTF. The CDR3, as DNA: TGTGCCAGCAGTTTATCAGGGGGCTATGGCTACACCTTC.

V gene TRBV7-9 combines with J gene TRBJ1-2, with D possibly matching TRBD1 (6 bases). V was pared by 4 bases and J by 5 bases, with 17 bases between. The V gene's germline CDR1 is SEHNR and CDR2 FQNEAQ (reference sequence). This CDR3 spans 15 amino acids. As DNA, the CDR3 is TGTGCCAGCAGCTCTCTGGGGGCAGTAGTTTATGGCTACACCTTC. Amino acid sequence: CASSSLGAVVYGYTF.

This sequence joins TRBV14 and TRBJ2-5; D is undetermined. Deletions cut 3 bases from V and 5 bases from J, with 10 bases between. Germline-derived CDR1 and CDR2 are SGHDN and FVKESK. This CDR3 comprises 13 residues. This CDR3 reads CASSQRLGETQYF. CDR3 nucleotide sequence: TGTGCCAGCAGCCAGCGGCTCGGGGAGACCCAGTACTTC.

The V gene is TRBV27, the J gene TRBJ2-2; no clear D gene. V lost 4 bases and J lost 0, with 3 bases in between. This CDR3 spans 13 amino acids. Germline CDR1 is MNHEY and CDR2 is SMNVEV (reference sequence). As DNA, the CDR3 is TGTGCCAGCAGTTCAACGAACACCGGGGAGCTGTTTTTT. It specifies CASSSTNTGELFF.

The chain joins TRBV28 to TRBJ1-1; the match to TRBD1 covers 7 bases. Germline V CDR1 and CDR2: MDHEN, SYDVKM. The CDR3 covers 15 residues. V lost 2 bases to trimming and J lost 3 bases; unmatched junction nucleotides: 6. The CDR3 loop is CASSLHRRGDTEAFF. CDR3 bases: TGTGCCAGCAGTTTACACCGCAGGGGGGACACTGAAGCTTTCTTT. Full variable domain (outside the CDR3, taken from reference TRBV28 and TRBJ1-1): DVKVTQSSRYLVKRTGEKVFLECVQDMDHENMFWYRQDPGLGLRLIYFSYDVKMKEKGDIPEGYSVSREKKERFSLILESASTNQTSMYLCASSLHRRGDTEAFFGQGTRLTVV.

The chain combines TRBV19 with TRBJ1-4; D might be TRBD1 (6 bases). Trimming removed 4 bases from V and 4 bases from J, with 10 bases in between. Germline V gives CDR1 LNHDA, CDR2 SQIVND (reference sequence). The CDR3 length is 14 residues. The CDR3 sequence: CASSSRGDNEKLFF. The CDR3 DNA is TGTGCCAGTAGTAGCAGGGGAGATAATGAAAAACTGTTTTTT.

The chain employs TRBV2 and TRBJ2-7; the match to TRBD2 covers 12 bases. In germline, CDR1 is SNHLY, CDR2 FYNNEI. Germline trimming cut 4 bases from V and 5 bases from J; bases unmatched to any gene: 9. This CDR3 spans 16 amino acids. For the CDR3, the DNA is TGTGCCAGCAGTGCCCAACTTCTAGCGGGGGGGGACGAGCAGTACTTC. It specifies CASSAQLLAGGDEQYF.

This clone showed up just once. The CDR3 region has the DNA TGTGCCAGCAGCTTTGGCCCCATGGAGCGGGAGACCCAGTACTTC. Translation: CASSFGPMERETQYF. The chain employs TRBV5-6 and TRBJ2-5; weak D call: TRBD2 (5 bases). The CDR3 is 15 amino acids. V lost 2 bases and J 5 bases, leaving 16 bases between the germline ends. CDR1 is SGHDT and CDR2 is YYEEEE in the germline V gene.

The table lists this clone with a few counts. The chain joins TRBV30 to TRBJ2-7; 7 nucleotides match TRBD2. J lost 1 base, V lost 4 bases, and 7 bases had no gene match. The CDR3 is 14 amino acids. The germline V gene has CDR1 GTSNPN and CDR2 SVGIG (reference sequence). The CDR3 DNA reads TGTGCCTGGAAGGGAGGGACTCGGTCCTACGAGCAGTACTTC. Translating it yields CAWKGGTRSYEQYF.

This chain joins TRBV6-1 and TRBJ2-7, with 11 positions matching TRBD2. The germline gives CDR1 MNHNS, CDR2 SASEGT. J lost 2 bases, V lost 6 bases, and 6 bases had no gene match. The CDR3 covers 15 residues. The CDR3 nucleotides are TGTGCCAGCAGCACCGGGACTAGCGGCACCTACGAGCAGTACTTC. Its translation: CASSTGTSGTYEQYF.

V usage is TRBV10-3 and J usage is TRBJ1-4, with D perhaps TRBD1 (5 bases). Trimming took off 3 bases at V and 8 bases at J, with 10 bases between the two ends. This CDR3 comprises 13 residues. Germline V gives CDR1 ENHRY, CDR2 SYGVKD. The CDR3 reads CAISDRVGEKLFF. CDR3 bases: TGTGCCATCAGTGACAGGGTAGGGGAAAAACTGTTTTTT.

This sequence joins TRBV19 and TRBJ1-1; D may be TRBD1 (5 bases). This CDR3 region has 14 residues. With 3 bases removed from V and 3 bases from J, the gap between germline ends came to 11 bases. Looked up from germline, CDR1 is LNHDA and CDR2 is SQIVND (reference sequence). The DNA of the CDR3 is TGTGCCAGTAGTATGGGGGGATCGGACACTGAAGCTTTCTTT. Translating it yields CASSMGGSDTEAFF.

This clone was picked up a small number of times. The chain employs TRBV5-4 and TRBJ1-2, with D uncertain. There are 14 residues in the CDR3. Per the germline V gene, CDR1 is SGHNT and CDR2 is YYREEE (reference sequence). Trimming took 0 bases from V and 6 from J, leaving 12 bases between them. The CDR3, as DNA: TGTGCCAGCAGCTTGGAGGGAGGAATAAATGGCTACACCTTC. As protein: CASSLEGGINGYTF.

The rearrangement links TRBV29-1 to TRBJ1-1; TRBD1 matches 7 bases. The V gene's germline CDR1 is SQVTM and CDR2 ANQGSEA. V was clipped by 1 base and J by 1 base; unmatched bases: 0. The CDR3 has 13 amino acids. The CDR3 spells CSVEGQGNTEAFF. The CDR3 region has the DNA TGCAGCGTTGAAGGACAGGGGAACACTGAAGCTTTCTTT.

This chain uses TRBV2 with TRBJ1-6; 9 bases agree with TRBD1. Germline CDR1 SNHLY, CDR2 FYNNEI. With V trimmed by 4 bases and J by 0 bases, 1 base remained unmatched. The CDR3 loop spans 16 amino acids. Here the CDR3 reads CASSVTGGSYNSPLHF. The CDR3 bases are TGTGCCAGCAGTGTGACAGGGGGCTCCTATAATTCACCCCTCCACTTT.

The V call is TRBV28, the J call TRBJ1-4, with D unclear. The CDR3 sequence is 13 residues long. Trimming removed 7 bases from V and 8 bases from J, with 14 bases in between. Germline V gene sequence: CDR1 MDHEN, CDR2 SYDVKM. CDR3 sequence reads: CASTPGRREKLFF. CDR3 DNA: TGTGCCAGCACTCCGGGGAGGAGAGAAAAACTGTTTTTT.

This clone was seen only a few times. The V gene is TRBV6-5, the J gene TRBJ2-2; 9 nucleotides line up with TRBD1. This CDR3 is 15 amino acids long. Germline CDR1 reads MNHEY; CDR2 reads SVGAGI. The ends lost 7 bases at V and 0 bases at J; junction bases unmatched: 3. CDR3 bases: TGTGCCAGCAATACAGGGGGCGCGAACACCGGGGAGCTGTTTTTT. It codes for CASNTGGANTGELFF.

This chain links TRBV5-1 with TRBJ1-5; D ambiguous. V dropped 3 bases and J dropped 1 base, with 23 bases sitting between them. Germline CDR1 and CDR2: SGHRS and YFSETQ. This CDR3 contains 19 residues. The CDR3 DNA reads TGCGCCAGCAGCTCCGGTAGAGGGTCCTACCGGGGAAGCAATCAGCCCCAGCATTTT. This encodes CASSSGRGSYRGSNQPQHF.

The chain couples TRBV5-1 to TRBJ2-3, with TRBD2 matching over 8 bases. This CDR3 comprises 18 residues. V lost 0 bases, J lost 0 bases, and 9 bases stayed unmatched. Germline loops: CDR1 SGHRS, CDR2 YFSETQ. CDR3 region: CASSLGLAGPSSTDTQYF. CDR3 nucleotide sequence: TGCGCCAGCAGCTTGGGGCTAGCGGGTCCTTCTAGCACAGATACGCAGTATTTT.

The genes are TRBV7-8 and TRBJ1-1; D gene uncertain. CDR3 length: 13 amino acids. Germline V gene data show CDR1 as SGHVS and CDR2 as FQNEAQ. Trimming left V 5 bases short and J 0 bases short, with 7 bases between. CDR3 DNA sequence: TGTGCCAGCAGCCCCCCCATGAACACTGAAGCTTTCTTT. Translating it yields CASSPPMNTEAFF.

The V call is TRBV29-1, the J call TRBJ2-7, with D perhaps TRBD1 (6 bases). Trimming cost V 4 bases and J 0 bases, with 13 bases left between them. Germline CDR1 SQVTM, CDR2 ANQGSEA. The CDR3 covers 14 residues. The CDR3 DNA sequence: TGCAGCGTTGTTACAGGGTCTAGCTCCTACGAGCAGTACTTC. Its protein is CSVVTGSSSYEQYF.

This CDR3 is CASIWEVGNQPQHF. As DNA, the CDR3 is TGTGCCAGCATCTGGGAGGTGGGGAATCAGCCCCAGCATTTT. The chain combines TRBV6-1 with TRBJ1-5; D gene ambiguous. The germline CDR1 and CDR2 sequences are MNHNS and SASEGT. V was clipped by 7 bases and J by 4 bases, with 14 bases between them. The CDR3 is 14 residues long.

The gene calls are TRBV9 and TRBJ1-6; unclear D gene. CDR3 length: 16 residues. Germline CDR1 and CDR2: SGDLS and YYNGEE. V shed 2 bases and J shed 0 bases, with 9 bases lying between them. In DNA form, the CDR3 reads TGTGCCAGCAGCGTCGCCCCGAGCTCCTATAATTCACCCCTCCACTTT. Encoded protein: CASSVAPSSYNSPLHF.

This chain joins TRBV5-6 and TRBJ2-1, with TRBD2 matching 13 bases. Germline-derived CDR1 and CDR2 are SGHDT and YYEEEE. The V and J ends lost 3 bases and 10 bases, in that order; junction bases with no gene match: 19. The CDR3 has 19 amino acids. The CDR3 DNA reads as TGTGCCAGCAGCTCCCGATGGGTACTAGCGGGGGGGCCGGTAGGGGAGCAGTTCTTC. This gives the protein CASSSRWVLAGGPVGEQFF.

This clone was observed a single time. This chain joins TRBV2 and TRBJ2-5; 7 nucleotides match TRBD2. The length of the CDR3 is 14 residues. V dropped 6 bases and J dropped 5; count of bases not matched to a gene: 9. CDR1 is SNHLY, CDR2 FYNNEI, per germline. The CDR3 is CASRAGVLRETQYF. The CDR3 bases are TGTGCCAGCAGGGCGGGGGTTTTACGCGAGACCCAGTACTTC.